This record covers a single T cell receptor (beta chain). Source study methods: Cell counts per sample came from amplifying reference gene primers. TCRdb's table, derived via immunoSEQ multiplex PCR, lists solely in-frame clones and lacks some. D and trimming were read from the DNA, whereas the V and J calls and clone size are those reported in that table. The sample lists about 160,000 clones; under 95% were seen once. The sample is drawn from a study of blood T cell repertoires in COVID-19. Study-level information: The cDNA or gDNA used as material had been derived from T cells, B-cell-depleted T cells, or PBMCs.

V lost 2 bases to trimming and J lost 2 bases; unmatched junction nucleotides: 5. This CDR3 spans 15 amino acids. The germline V gene has CDR1 ENHRY and CDR2 SYGVKD. This chain uses TRBV10-3 with TRBJ2-7; 8 bases fit TRBD2. The sequence was collected from a man between 60 and 75 years old with active or convalescent COVID-19. The material sequenced was peripheral blood. The CDR3 DNA is TGTGCCATCAGTGAGGCCGGGGGGGCCACCTACGAGCAGTACTTC. The encoded protein is CAISEAGGATYEQYF.